The 8 T cell receptor beta chains below come from one sample, sequenced in a study of T-cell reconstitution after alpha-beta-depleted transplantation in children (dated by TCRdb to 2016 to 2018). The intended sense of this specimen's treatment or condition label: allogeneic hematopoietic cell transplantation with graft depleted of TCRalphabeta T cells and CD19 B cells. Library preparation used PCR. The data were produced on an Illumina HiSeq 2500. TCR libraries were prepared with molecular barcoding, using unique molecular identifiers to normalize TCRbeta repertoire quantification. The public reads were reprocessed in TCRdb via fastp at Q25 and MiXCR, keeping in-frame beta chains. When rows share a CDR3 protein, they turn into one entry using the most common DNA and genes. Across this sample there are 450,000 to 600,000 distinct CDR3 sequences, with roughly 13% seen only once. The ten most abundant clones make up over 2% of the sample.

The starting material was PBMCs, mostly from graft donor cells, obtained 360 days after TCRalphabeta/CD19-depleted stem cell transplant. These receptors came from a male patient under 18 who had a stem cell transplant for acute myeloid leukemia, so the T cells may come from the graft donor.

This clonotype was observed many times. For the CDR3, the DNA is TGCAGCGTTGAAGATTCGTATACTCGGGAGCAGTACTTC. It is translated as CSVEDSYTREQYF. V is TRBV29-1 and J is TRBJ2-7; D ambiguous. Germline V gives CDR1 SQVTM, CDR2 ANQGSEA. V lost 0 bases, J lost 7 bases, and 13 bases lay in between. The CDR3 sequence is 13 residues long.

This clonotype has ten or more counts. The chain combines TRBV21-1 with TRBJ1-1. TRBV21-1 is an annotated pseudogene. This CDR3 comprises 14 residues. For the CDR3, the DNA is TGTGCCAGCAGCACAGGGCGGATGAACACTGAAGCTTTCTTT. Translation: CASSTGRMNTEAFF.

In this sample, this clonotype turned up a few times. CDR3 in amino acids: CSAIGRAQETQYF. The CDR3, as DNA: TGCAGTGCTATCGGACGTGCCCAAGAGACCCAGTACTTC. The rearrangement uses TRBV20-1 and TRBJ2-5, with D unclear. Trimming took 4 bases from V and 1 from J, leaving 10 bases between them. Germline V gene sequence: CDR1 DFQATT, CDR2 SNEGSKA (reference sequence). This CDR3 is built from 13 residues.

This clonotype showed up many times. This chain uses TRBV7-9 with TRBJ2-2; unclear D gene. This CDR3 region has 13 residues. The germline CDR1 and CDR2 sequences are SEHNR and FQNEAQ (reference sequence). V shed 6 bases and J shed 8 bases, with 13 bases lying between them. DNA for the CDR3: TGTGCCAGCAGGGTCCGCGTAGAAGGGGAGCTGTTTTTT. This codes for CASRVRVEGELFF.

This CDR3 reads CSVEGGDLTFTDTQYF. The CDR3, as DNA: TGCAGCGTTGAGGGGGGGGACTTAACCTTCACAGATACGCAGTATTTT. The rearrangement joins TRBV29-1 to TRBJ2-3; 7 positions match TRBD2. CDR3 length: 16 residues. Germline-derived CDR1 and CDR2 are SQVTM and ANQGSEA. Trimming cost V 3 bases and J 2 bases; bases outside gene matches: 11.

The chain links TRBV12-3 or TRBV12-4 to TRBJ2-2; D may be TRBD1 or TRBD2 (5 bases each). V shed 6 bases and J shed 2 bases, with 16 bases lying between them. The CDR3 has 16 residues. CDR3 bases: TGTGCCAGCAGGACCTCTCCGGGACCCAACACCGGGGAGCTGTTTTTT. Translating gives CASRTSPGPNTGELFF.

In its sample, this clonotype was seen many times. Sequence at one end of the junction differs from germline and may be a read error. The chain carries TRBV29-1 and TRBJ1-1; 8 bases line up with TRBD1. This CDR3 contains 15 residues. Germline V gene data show CDR1 as SQVTM and CDR2 as ANQGSEA. This CDR3 reads CSALDRAGMKTEAFF. The DNA for the CDR3 is TGCAGCGCCCTGGACAGGGCAGGAATGAAGACTGAAGCTTTCTTT. The full variable domain, completed using reference TRBV29-1 and TRBJ1-1, is SAVISQKPSRDICQRGTSLTIQCQVDSQVTMMFWYRQQPGQSLTLIATANQGSEATYESGFVIDKFPISRPNLTFSTLTVSNMSPEDSSIYLCSALDRAGMKTEAFFGQGTRLTVV.

Only a few counts were recorded for this clonotype. V usage is TRBV5-1 and J usage is TRBJ2-7, with D hard to call. The V gene's germline CDR1 is SGHRS and CDR2 YFSETQ. V shed 0 bases and J shed 2 bases, with 6 bases lying between them. The length of the CDR3 is 13 residues. The CDR3 nucleotides read TGCGCCAGCAGCTTGGAGAGGACCTACGAGCAGTACTTC. It translates to CASSLERTYEQYF.